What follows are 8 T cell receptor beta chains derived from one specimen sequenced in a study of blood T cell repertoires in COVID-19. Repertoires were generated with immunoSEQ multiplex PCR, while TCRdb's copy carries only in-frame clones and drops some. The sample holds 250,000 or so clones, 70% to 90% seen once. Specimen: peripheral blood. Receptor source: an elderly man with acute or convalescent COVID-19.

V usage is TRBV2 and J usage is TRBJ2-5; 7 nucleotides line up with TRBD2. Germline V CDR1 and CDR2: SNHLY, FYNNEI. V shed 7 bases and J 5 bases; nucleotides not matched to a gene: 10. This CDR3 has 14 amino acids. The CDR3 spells CASTPTSQRETQYF. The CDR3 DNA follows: TGTGCCAGCACACCGACTAGCCAGCGGGAGACCCAGTACTTC. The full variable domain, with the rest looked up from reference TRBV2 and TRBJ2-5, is EPEVTQTPSHQVTQMGQEVILRCVPISNHLYFYWYRQILGQKVEFLVSFYNNEISEKSEIFDDQFSVERPDGSNFTLKIRSTKLEDSAMYFCASTPTSQRETQYFGPGTRLLVL.

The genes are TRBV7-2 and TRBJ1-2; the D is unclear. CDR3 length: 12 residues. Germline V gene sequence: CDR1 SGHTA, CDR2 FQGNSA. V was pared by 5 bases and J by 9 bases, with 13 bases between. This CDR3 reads CASSLQPSSYTF. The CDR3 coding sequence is TGTGCCAGCAGCCTACAGCCCTCCAGCTACACCTTC.

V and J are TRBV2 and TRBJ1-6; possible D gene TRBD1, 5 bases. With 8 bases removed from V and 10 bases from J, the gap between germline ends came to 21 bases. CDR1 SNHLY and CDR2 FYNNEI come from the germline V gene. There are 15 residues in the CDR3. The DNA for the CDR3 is TGTGCCAGCGGAGATAATCAGGGTCGAAAGTCACCCCTCCACTTT. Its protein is CASGDNQGRKSPLHF.

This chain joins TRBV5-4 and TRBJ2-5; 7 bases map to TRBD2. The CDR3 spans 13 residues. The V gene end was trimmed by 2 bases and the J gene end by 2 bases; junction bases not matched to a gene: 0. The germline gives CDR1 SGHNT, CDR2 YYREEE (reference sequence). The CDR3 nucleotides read TGTGCCAGCAGCTTCGGGGGGCAAGAGACCCAGTACTTC. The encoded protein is CASSFGGQETQYF.

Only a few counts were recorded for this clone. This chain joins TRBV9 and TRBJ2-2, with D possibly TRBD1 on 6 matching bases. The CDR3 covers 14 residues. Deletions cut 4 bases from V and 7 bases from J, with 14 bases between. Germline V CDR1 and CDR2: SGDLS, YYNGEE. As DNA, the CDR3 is TGTGCCAGCAGCCCGAGGGGGTCGGGCGGGGAGCTGTTTTTT. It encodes CASSPRGSGGELFF.

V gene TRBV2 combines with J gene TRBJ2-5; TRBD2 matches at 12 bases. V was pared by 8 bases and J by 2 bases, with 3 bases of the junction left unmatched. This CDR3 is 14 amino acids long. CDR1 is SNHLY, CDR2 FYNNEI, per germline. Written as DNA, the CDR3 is TGTGCCAGCGGGCTAGCGGGAGGGCAAGAGACCCAGTACTTC. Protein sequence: CASGLAGGQETQYF.

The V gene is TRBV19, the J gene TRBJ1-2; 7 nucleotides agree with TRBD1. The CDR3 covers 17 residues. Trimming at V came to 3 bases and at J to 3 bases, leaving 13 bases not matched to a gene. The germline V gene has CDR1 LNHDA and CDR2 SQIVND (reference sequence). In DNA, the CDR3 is TGTGCCAGTAGTATTATGTCCGGGACAGAGAAATACTATGGCTACACCTTC. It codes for CASSIMSGTEKYYGYTF.

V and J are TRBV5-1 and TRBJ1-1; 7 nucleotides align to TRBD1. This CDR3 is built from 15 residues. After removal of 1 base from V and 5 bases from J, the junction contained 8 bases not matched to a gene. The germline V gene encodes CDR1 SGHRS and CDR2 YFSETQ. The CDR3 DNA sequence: TGCGCCAGCAGCTTGACCTCGACAGGGTATACTGAAGCTTTCTTT. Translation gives CASSLTSTGYTEAFF.